These 24 T cell receptor beta chains originate from one sample sequenced in a study of T cells after yellow fever vaccination. TCRdb reprocessed the 5' RACE reads with MiXCR, giving one entry per CDR3 protein. The sample carries some 250,000 distinct CDR3 sequences, around 3.5% recorded once. The sequences come from PBMCs, collected 15 days after the yellow fever booster vaccination. These TCRs come from a man between 18 and 29 years old who received the YFV17D yellow fever vaccine.

This clonotype was counted a few times. This chain links TRBV7-2 with TRBJ1-2; D possibly corresponds to TRBD1 (6 bases). The CDR3 totals 18 residues. V lost 5 bases and J lost 0, with 22 bases in between. Germline values: CDR1 SGHTA, CDR2 FQGNSA. CDR3 sequence: CASSARPGVQYSNYGYTF. In nucleotides, the CDR3 is TGTGCCAGCAGCGCACGACCAGGGGTTCAGTACTCTAACTATGGCTACACCTTC. The variable domain in full, with the rest retrieved from reference TRBV7-2 and TRBJ1-2, is GAGVSQSPSNKVTEKGKDVELRCDPISGHTALYWYRQSLGQGLEFLIYFQGNSAPDKSGLPSDRFSAERTGGSVSTLTIQRTQQEDSAVYLCASSARPGVQYSNYGYTFGSGTRLTVV.

This clonotype was counted at least ten times. The gene calls are TRBV19 and TRBJ2-1; 7 bases map to TRBD2. Trimming at V came to 3 bases and at J to 8 bases, leaving 10 bases not matched to a gene. The CDR3 totals 15 residues. The germline V gene encodes CDR1 LNHDA and CDR2 SQIVND (reference sequence). The CDR3 loop reads CASSIGAGVLDEQFF. The CDR3 bases are TGTGCCAGTAGTATTGGTGCGGGGGTTTTGGATGAGCAGTTCTTC.

The sample holds a few counts of this clonotype. The V call is TRBV19, the J call TRBJ1-5; tentatively, D is TRBD1 (6 bases). This CDR3 is built from 16 residues. Germline CDR1 is LNHDA and CDR2 is SQIVND (reference sequence). V lost 5 bases and J 5 bases, leaving 19 bases between the germline ends. The CDR3: CASSETGGQGYQPQHF. The CDR3 DNA sequence: TGTGCCAGTAGTGAGACGGGGGGGCAGGGGTATCAGCCCCAGCATTTT.

The rearrangement uses TRBV6-6 and TRBJ1-5; D gene unclear. Per germline, CDR1 MNHNY and CDR2 SVGAGI (reference sequence). This CDR3 region has 14 residues. V lost 3 bases and J 7 bases, leaving 13 bases between the germline ends. The CDR3 nucleotides are TGTGCCAGCAGTTATGCAGAATCTCACCAGCCCCAGCATTTT. It translates to CASSYAESHQPQHF.

This clonotype was found a few times. The V call is TRBV5-4, the J call TRBJ2-4; D is unresolved. The germline CDR1 and CDR2 sequences are SGHNT and YYREEE (reference sequence). CDR3 size: 14 residues. V was clipped by 2 bases and J by 0 bases, with 6 bases between them. The CDR3 loop is CASSFELAKNIQYF. The CDR3 region has the DNA TGTGCCAGCAGCTTTGAGCTAGCCAAAAACATTCAGTACTTC.

This clonotype was observed at least ten times. The rearrangement joins TRBV15 to TRBJ1-1; unclear D gene. Trimming stripped 4 bases from V and 0 bases from J, with 6 bases between. CDR1 is LNHNV and CDR2 is YYDKDF in the germline V gene (reference sequence). The CDR3 is 13 residues long. This chain's CDR3 is CATSTTMNTEAFF. For the CDR3, the DNA is TGTGCCACCAGCACCACCATGAACACTGAAGCTTTCTTT.

The sample holds many counts of this clonotype. The chain employs TRBV7-2 and TRBJ1-3; D is unclear. V lost 5 bases, J lost 0 bases, and 11 bases lay in between. The V gene's germline CDR1 is SGHTA and CDR2 FQGNSA. This CDR3 region has 15 residues. The CDR3, as DNA: TGTGCCAGCAGCCGTCGGACGGGCTCTGGAAACACCATATATTTT. It yields the protein CASSRRTGSGNTIYF. The whole variable domain, filled in from reference TRBV7-2 and TRBJ1-3, reads GAGVSQSPSNKVTEKGKDVELRCDPISGHTALYWYRQSLGQGLEFLIYFQGNSAPDKSGLPSDRFSAERTGGSVSTLTIQRTQQEDSAVYLCASSRRTGSGNTIYFGEGSWLTVV.

There are many counts of this clonotype. The chain has TRBV3-1 and TRBJ2-4; D might be TRBD1 or TRBD2, each matching 6 bases. The CDR3 has 16 amino acids. V was shortened by 2 bases and J by 5 bases, with 16 bases between the two germline ends. CDR1 and CDR2 from the germline V gene are LGHDT and YNNKEL (reference sequence). The DNA for the CDR3 is TGTGCCAGCAGCCAAATAATACAGGGAGGCCAAAACATTCAGTACTTC. Its protein product is CASSQIIQGGQNIQYF.

V gene TRBV10-3 combines with J gene TRBJ2-3, with D maybe TRBD1 (5 bases). Germline V gives CDR1 ENHRY, CDR2 SYGVKD. Trimming stripped 6 bases from V and 4 bases from J, with 17 bases between. The CDR3 is 15 residues long. Here the CDR3 reads CAIRGAGRAADTQYF. For the CDR3, the DNA is TGTGCCATCAGAGGGGCCGGTAGGGCGGCAGATACGCAGTATTTT.

This clonotype was observed at least ten times. This chain links TRBV6-2 or TRBV6-3 with TRBJ2-7; TRBD2 might be the D (6 bases). In germline, CDR1 is MNHEY, CDR2 SVGEGT. This CDR3 has 12 residues. The ends were cut back, 5 bases at V and 7 bases at J, with 12 bases in the middle. The chain's CDR3 is CASSRSGEEQYV. CDR3 in DNA: TGTGCCAGCAGTCGGTCGGGGGAAGAGCAGTACGTC.

This clonotype was seen many times. The chain recombines TRBV7-6 with TRBJ2-5, with TRBD2 matching over 12 bases. Germline CDR1 and CDR2: SGHVS and FNYEAQ. J gave up 0 bases and V 6 bases, and 8 bases lay outside the gene matches. The CDR3 length is 17 residues. DNA for the CDR3: TGTGCCAGCAGTCTTCGGCGACTAGCGGGGGACCAAGAGACCCAGTACTTC. The encoded protein is CASSLRRLAGDQETQYF.

Many counts were recorded for this clonotype. One junction end does not reproduce the germline sequence, and a read error may be involved. Here the CDR3 DNA reads TGTGCCAGCAGCTTTATCCTAGCGGGGGGTCTCTTC. Amino acid sequence: CASSFILAGGLF. V usage is TRBV7-9 and J usage is TRBJ2-1, with TRBD2 identical over 11 bases. This CDR3 comprises 12 residues. The germline CDR1 and CDR2 sequences are SEHNR and FQNEAQ (reference sequence).

Many counts were recorded for this clonotype. The chain has TRBV21-1 and TRBJ1-5; the listed D gene, TRBD1, was not tested against the DNA. TRBV21-1 is reported as a pseudogene. CDR3 length equals 15 residues. This CDR3 reads CASSRDRGYHQPQHF. The CDR3, as DNA: TGTGCCAGCAGCAGGGACAGGGGTTACCATCAGCCCCAGCATTTT.

The sample holds many counts of this clonotype. The chain links TRBV7-2 to TRBJ2-5, with 7 bases identical to TRBD2. The CDR3 extends over 15 amino acids. J lost 2 bases, V lost 1 base, and 4 bases had no gene match. CDR1 and CDR2 from the germline V gene are SGHTA and FQGNSA. The CDR3 DNA follows: TGTGCCAGCAGCTTAGGTCAGCGGGGACAAGAGACCCAGTACTTC. As protein: CASSLGQRGQETQYF.

This clonotype was found many times. The CDR3, as DNA: TGTGCCAGCAGCTCGACCCAGGGGGCGAGCAATCAGCCCCAGCATTTT. Encoded protein: CASSSTQGASNQPQHF. The chain recombines TRBV7-9 with TRBJ1-5, with TRBD1 identical over 8 bases. V lost 4 bases, J lost 1 base, and 6 bases stayed unmatched. From germline, CDR1 is SEHNR and CDR2 FQNEAQ (reference sequence). This CDR3 region has 16 residues.

This clonotype was recorded at least ten times. V gene TRBV5-1 combines with J gene TRBJ1-4; D is undetermined. V lost 0 bases to trimming and J lost 1 base, with 4 bases between them. Germline V CDR1 and CDR2: SGHRS, YFSETQ. This CDR3 comprises 14 residues. CDR3 bases: TGCGCCAGCAGCTTGGGTAGAACTAATGAAAAACTGTTTTTT. Translating gives CASSLGRTNEKLFF.

The chain uses TRBV4-3 and TRBJ1-3; 7 bases are a match to TRBD1. J gave up 0 bases and V 4 bases, and 3 bases lay outside the gene matches. CDR1 is LGHNA and CDR2 is YSLEER in the germline V gene. The CDR3 spans 15 residues. The CDR3 region has the DNA TGCGCCAGCAGCCCGGGGACAGCCTCTGGAAACACCATATATTTT. This encodes CASSPGTASGNTIYF.

This clonotype was seen more than once but under ten times. The chain links TRBV18 to TRBJ2-6, with D unresolved. The CDR3 sequence is 17 residues long. The germline V gene has CDR1 KGHSH and CDR2 LQKENI. Trimming removed 2 bases at V and 0 bases at J, with 11 bases between. The CDR3 spells CASSPAPADSGANVLTF. CDR3 nucleotide sequence: TGTGCCAGCTCACCAGCTCCCGCGGACTCTGGGGCCAACGTCCTGACTTTC. The full variable domain, its missing parts supplied by reference TRBV18 and TRBJ2-6, is NAGVMQNPRHLVRRRGQEARLRCSPMKGHSHVYWYRQLPEEGLKFMVYLQKENIIDESGMPKERFSAEFPKEGPSILRIQQVVRGDSAAYFCASSPAPADSGANVLTFGAGSRLTVL.

This clonotype has a handful of counts. This chain connects TRBV30 to TRBJ1-2; D may be TRBD1 (5 bases). Germline CDR1 is GTSNPN and CDR2 is SVGIG (reference sequence). V dropped 3 bases and J dropped 8 bases, with 13 bases sitting between them. The CDR3 has 12 residues. This CDR3 reads CAWRDPGKGYTF. CDR3 coding DNA: TGTGCCTGGAGAGACCCAGGGAAGGGCTACACCTTC.

This clonotype was detected ten times or more. The chain carries TRBV5-1 and TRBJ1-4; possible D gene TRBD1, 5 bases. CDR3 length: 14 residues. Trimming removed 1 base from V and 2 bases from J, with 6 bases in between. Germline-derived CDR1 and CDR2 are SGHRS and YFSETQ. DNA for the CDR3: TGCGCCAGCAGCTTGTCAGGGACTAATGAAAAACTGTTTTTT. Its protein is CASSLSGTNEKLFF.

This clonotype was detected only a few times. CDR3 in amino acids: CASSGGHVYSNTEAFF. The CDR3 region has the DNA TGCGCCAGCAGCGGGGGACACGTCTATTCGAACACTGAAGCTTTCTTT. The gene calls are TRBV5-1 and TRBJ1-1, with D perhaps TRBD1 (6 bases). This CDR3 has 16 residues. V lost 4 bases and J lost 1, with 17 bases in between. The germline gives CDR1 SGHRS, CDR2 YFSETQ.

This clonotype came up many times. The chain employs TRBV7-2 and TRBJ2-5; D is perhaps TRBD1 or TRBD2 (6 bases each). The germline V and J ends were trimmed by 7 bases and 5 bases, with 17 bases remaining between them. Germline V lookup: CDR1 SGHTA, CDR2 FQGNSA. The CDR3 length is 14 residues. The CDR3 DNA reads as TGTGCCAGCACCTGGGGGGCCTCGGGGGAGACCCAGTACTTC. This translates into CASTWGASGETQYF.

In this sample, this clonotype turned up many times. The rearrangement joins TRBV15 to TRBJ2-7, with TRBD2 matching over 7 bases. The CDR3 extends over 15 amino acids. Unmatched junction bases numbered 5, after V lost 1 base and J lost 2 bases. Germline V lookup: CDR1 LNHNV, CDR2 YYDKDF (reference sequence). CDR3 residues: CATSRGGGGAYEQYF. CDR3 nucleotide sequence: TGTGCCACCAGCAGAGGGGGTGGGGGGGCCTACGAGCAGTACTTC.

As concerns this clonotype: This could be a read error, since a much larger clone is one nucleotide away. Here the CDR3 DNA reads TGTGCCAGCAGTCTAGTCGACGTAGGCCGCTATACAGTAGCTTTCTTT. Its translation: CASSLVDVGRYTVAFF. The chain uses TRBV6-6 and TRBJ1-1; D is unresolved. The CDR3 spans 16 residues. Between the trimmed V and J ends, which lost 5 bases and 10 bases, there was a span of 26 bases. The V gene's germline CDR1 is MNHNY and CDR2 SVGAGI (reference sequence).